This T cell receptor (beta chain) was obtained from a study of shared clonotypes between healthy human individuals. Study context: Contributing individuals were two females and three males aged 18 to 49.

Original data processing: ImmunoSEQ only sent back junction sequences with no quality scores, so filtering was done differently. Sequencing was performed with immunoSEQ multiplex PCR; in TCRdb, only in-frame clones are kept and a portion is missing. V and J calls plus clone size are reproduced from that table; the DNA served to infer D and trimming. This table holds hundreds of thousands of clones, 95% to 97% found once. Naivety among CD8 cells was defined by CD45RO negativity and positive CCR7 selection, thereby excluding terminally differentiated effector memory CD45RA+ cells. Germline CDR1 reads SGHKS; CDR2 reads YYEKEE (reference sequence). V dropped 3 bases and J dropped 6 bases, with 9 bases sitting between them. The CDR3 is made up of 12 amino acids.

The J gene is TRBJ1-1, the V gene TRBV5-5; D is uncertain. The TCR comes from a woman aged 25 to 45 in good health. The sample consisted of naive CD8+ T cells sorted from blood. The CDR3 DNA is TGTGCCAGCAGCTCTGCGTGGGCTGAAGCTTTCTTT. Translation: CASSSAWAEAFF. Full variable domain (missing parts from reference TRBV5-5 and TRBJ1-1): DAGVTQSPTHLIKTRGQQVTLRCSPISGHKSVSWYQQVLGQGPQFIFQYYEKEERGRGNFPDRFSARQFPNYSSELNVNALLLGDSALYLCASSSAWAEAFFGQGTRLTVV.